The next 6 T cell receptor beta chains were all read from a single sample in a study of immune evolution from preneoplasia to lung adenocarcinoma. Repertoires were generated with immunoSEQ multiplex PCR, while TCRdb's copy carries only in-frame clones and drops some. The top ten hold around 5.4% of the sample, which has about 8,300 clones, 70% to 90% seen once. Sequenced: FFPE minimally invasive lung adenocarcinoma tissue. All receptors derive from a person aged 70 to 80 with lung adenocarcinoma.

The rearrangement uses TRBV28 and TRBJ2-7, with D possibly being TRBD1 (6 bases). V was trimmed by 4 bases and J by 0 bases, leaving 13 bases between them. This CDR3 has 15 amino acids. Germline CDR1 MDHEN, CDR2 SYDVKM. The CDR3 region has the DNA TGTGCCAGCAGTTCCCCGGACAGTGTCTCCTACGAGCAGTACTTC. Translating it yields CASSSPDSVSYEQYF. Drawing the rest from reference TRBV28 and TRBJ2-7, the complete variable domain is DVKVTQSSRYLVKRTGEKVFLECVQDMDHENMFWYRQDPGLGLRLIYFSYDVKMKEKGDIPEGYSVSREKKERFSLILESASTNQTSMYLCASSSPDSVSYEQYFGPGTRLTVT.

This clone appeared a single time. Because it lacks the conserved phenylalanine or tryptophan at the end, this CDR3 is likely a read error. The CDR3 nucleotides are TGTGCCAGCAGTTTTTTGGGCCCCAACCAGGCTTTCCTT. Its protein product is CASSFLGPNQAFL. The genes are TRBV28 and TRBJ1-1; D call uncertain. Trimming took 3 bases from V and 11 from J, leaving 16 bases between them. The germline gives CDR1 MDHEN, CDR2 SYDVKM. The CDR3 is 13 residues long.

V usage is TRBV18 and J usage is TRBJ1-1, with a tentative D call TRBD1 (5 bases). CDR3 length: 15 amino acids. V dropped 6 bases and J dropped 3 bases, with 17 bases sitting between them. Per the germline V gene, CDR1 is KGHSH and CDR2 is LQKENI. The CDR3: CASSPPGREDTEAFF. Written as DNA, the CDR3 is TGTGCCAGCTCTCCTCCGGGCAGGGAAGACACTGAAGCTTTCTTT.

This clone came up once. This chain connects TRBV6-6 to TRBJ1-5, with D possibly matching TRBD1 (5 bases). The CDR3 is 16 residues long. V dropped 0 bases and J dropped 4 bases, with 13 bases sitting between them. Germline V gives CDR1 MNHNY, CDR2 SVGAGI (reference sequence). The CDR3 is CASSYSGGAKNQPQHF. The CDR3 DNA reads TGTGCCAGCAGTTACTCAGGAGGGGCGAAGAATCAGCCCCAGCATTTT.

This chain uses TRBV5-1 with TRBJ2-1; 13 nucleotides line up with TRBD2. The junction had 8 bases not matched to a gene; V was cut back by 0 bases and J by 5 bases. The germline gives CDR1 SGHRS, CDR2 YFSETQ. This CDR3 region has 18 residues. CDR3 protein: CASSLGVAGLAGDNEQFF. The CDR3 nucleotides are TGCGCCAGCAGCTTGGGAGTCGCCGGACTAGCGGGGGACAATGAGCAGTTCTTC.

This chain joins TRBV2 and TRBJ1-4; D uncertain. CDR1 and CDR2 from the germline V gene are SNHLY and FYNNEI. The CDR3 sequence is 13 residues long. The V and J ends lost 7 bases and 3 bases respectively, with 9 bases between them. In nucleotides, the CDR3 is TGTGCCAGCACGGGCCGCGCTAATGAAAAACTGTTTTTT. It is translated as CASTGRANEKLFF.